These 3 T cell receptor beta chains were sequenced from one sample in a study of human T cells and chemical hapten exposure. Each CDR3 protein gets one entry after TCRdb re-called the 5' RACE reads with MiXCR. The sample has 95,000 to 120,000 distinct CDR3 sequences; around a fifth are singletons. Unfractionated whole blood served as the source for total RNA extraction. Receptor source: a human donor in good health.

The J gene is TRBJ1-6, the V gene TRBV30; D perhaps matches TRBD1 (6 bases). The CDR3 covers 15 residues. Trimming took off 0 bases at V and 7 bases at J, with 13 bases between the two ends. Germline V lookup: CDR1 GTSNPN, CDR2 SVGIG (reference sequence). CDR3 DNA: TGTGCCTGGAGTGTATGGGGGGCAGGGAATTCACCCCTCCACTTT. It translates to CAWSVWGAGNSPLHF.

This clonotype appeared many times. The chain joins TRBV28 to TRBJ1-1; D might be TRBD1 (5 bases). The CDR3 length is 16 residues. V gave up 2 bases and J gave up 4 bases, with 17 bases separating them. Germline CDR1 is MDHEN and CDR2 is SYDVKM. As DNA, the CDR3 is TGTGCCAGCAGTTTAGGGCAGGGAGTTCCGATCACTGAAGCTTTCTTT. Translating gives CASSLGQGVPITEAFF.

The CDR3 here is CASGGQGSWATTEAFF. CDR3 bases: TGTGCCAGCGGAGGACAGGGATCGTGGGCTACGACTGAAGCTTTCTTT. The chain recombines TRBV28 with TRBJ1-1; 8 nucleotides agree with TRBD1. The germline V gene has CDR1 MDHEN and CDR2 SYDVKM. With 8 bases clipped from V and 5 bases from J, the junction kept 16 bases outside the gene matches. This CDR3 contains 16 residues.